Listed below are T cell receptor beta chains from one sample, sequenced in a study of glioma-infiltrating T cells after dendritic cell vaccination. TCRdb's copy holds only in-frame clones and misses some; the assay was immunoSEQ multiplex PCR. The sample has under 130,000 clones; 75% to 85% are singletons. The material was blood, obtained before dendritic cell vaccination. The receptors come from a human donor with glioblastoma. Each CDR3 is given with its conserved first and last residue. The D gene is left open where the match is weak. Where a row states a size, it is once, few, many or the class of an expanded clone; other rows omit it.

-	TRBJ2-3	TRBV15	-	CATSSGLSTDTQYF	TGTGCCACCAGCTCGGGACTTAGCACAGATACGCAGTATTTT
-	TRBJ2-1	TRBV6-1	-	CASSAGTLSYNEQFF	TGTGCCAGCAGTGCAGGGACACTCTCCTACAATGAGCAGTTCTTC
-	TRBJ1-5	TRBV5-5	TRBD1	CASSLDTGGLYSNQPQHF	TGTGCCAGCAGCTTGGATACAGGGGGACTATATAGCAATCAGCCCCAGCATTTT
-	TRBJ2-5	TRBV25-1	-	CASSGDRTWETQYF	TGTGCCAGCAGTGGAGACAGGACCTGGGAGACCCAGTACTTC
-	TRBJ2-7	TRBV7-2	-	CASSLSPGSGEQYF	TGTGCCAGCAGCTTATCGCCGGGGTCCGGCGAGCAGTACTTC
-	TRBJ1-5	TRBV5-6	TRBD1	CASSSRTGGYQPQHF	TGTGCCAGCAGCTCCCGGACAGGGGGGTATCAGCCCCAGCATTTT
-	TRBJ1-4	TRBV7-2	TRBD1	CASSLRQGLWEKLFF	TGTGCCAGCAGCCTAAGACAGGGACTGTGGGAAAAACTGTTTTTT
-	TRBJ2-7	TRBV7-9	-	CASSLGGPSYEQYF	TGTGCCAGCAGCTTGGGGGGTCCCTCCTACGAGCAGTACTTC
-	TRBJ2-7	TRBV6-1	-	CASSEGQPYEQYF	TGTGCCAGCAGTGAGGGACAACCCTACGAGCAGTACTTC
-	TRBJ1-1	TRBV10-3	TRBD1	CAISDSQGSWTEAFF	TGTGCCATCAGTGATTCACAGGGGTCGTGGACTGAAGCTTTCTTT
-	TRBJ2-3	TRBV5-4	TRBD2	CASSLRTSGDYTDTQYF	TGTGCCAGCAGCTTGAGGACTAGCGGGGACTACACAGATACGCAGTATTTT
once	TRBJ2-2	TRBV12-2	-	CASRPNIPPVGSTGELFF	TGTGCAAGTCGCCCTAATATTCCTCCAGTGGGCTCCACCGGGGAGCTGTTTTTT
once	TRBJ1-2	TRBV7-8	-	CASSLAIGDYYGYTF	TGTGCCAGCAGCTTAGCTATAGGAGACTACTATGGCTACACCTTC
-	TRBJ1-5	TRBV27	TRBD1	CASSRIKQGRHQPQHF	TGTGCCAGCAGCCGGATAAAACAGGGGAGGCATCAGCCCCAGCATTTT
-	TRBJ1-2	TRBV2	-	CASSVGQGPYTF	TGTGCCAGCAGTGTAGGACAAGGACCCTACACCTTC
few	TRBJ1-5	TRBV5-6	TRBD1	CASSLATGGYSNQPQHF	TGTGCCAGCAGCTTGGCGACAGGGGGGTATAGCAATCAGCCCCAGCATTTT